This is a list of T cell receptor beta chains from one sample in a study. TCRdb redid the calling of the 5' RACE reads with MiXCR, one entry per CDR3 protein. The profile shows more than 10,000 distinct CDR3 sequences, under 25% of them singletons. The source material was naive CD4+ T cells sorted from blood. These receptors were taken from a female donor with breast cancer. Each CDR3 is given without its conserved first and last residue. Fields, in order: CDR3 protein, clone size, V gene, J gene. The size entry is marked missing in some rows and otherwise reads once, few, many or a size class.

CDR3 protein: ASSQVGLAGKETLY
clone size: NA
V gene: TRBV4-1
J gene: TRBJ2-5

CDR3 protein: ASSTTSIHEQF
clone size: medium-sized
V gene: TRBV7-3
J gene: TRBJ2-1

CDR3 protein: ASSDSHHYEQY
clone size: many
V gene: TRBV6-5
J gene: TRBJ2-7

CDR3 protein: SARETRSSYNEQF
clone size: NA
V gene: TRBV20-1
J gene: TRBJ2-1

CDR3 protein: ASSPIQGAEAF
clone size: many
V gene: TRBV6-1
J gene: TRBJ1-1

CDR3 protein: ASSLQGYGYT
clone size: many
V gene: TRBV5-4
J gene: TRBJ1-2

CDR3 protein: ASSTGQLHMNTEAF
clone size: NA
V gene: TRBV5-1
J gene: TRBJ1-1

CDR3 protein: ASSEGGSGGREQF
clone size: medium-sized
V gene: TRBV6-1
J gene: TRBJ2-1

CDR3 protein: ASSQASPLAEAF
clone size: many
V gene: TRBV4-1
J gene: TRBJ1-1

CDR3 protein: VTTGGLNTEAF
clone size: many
V gene: TRBV6-5
J gene: TRBJ1-1

CDR3 protein: ASKEGITEAF
clone size: many
V gene: TRBV12-3/TRBV12-4
J gene: TRBJ1-1

CDR3 protein: ASSLTGPNNIQY
clone size: NA
V gene: TRBV12-3/TRBV12-4
J gene: TRBJ2-4

CDR3 protein: ASSTYRDEQY
clone size: few
V gene: TRBV18
J gene: TRBJ2-7

CDR3 protein: ASSISGAYEQY
clone size: many
V gene: TRBV11-2
J gene: TRBJ2-7

CDR3 protein: ASSLGQATYNEQF
clone size: many
V gene: TRBV7-9
J gene: TRBJ2-1

CDR3 protein: ATSTGTPYNEQF
clone size: many
V gene: TRBV25-1
J gene: TRBJ2-1

CDR3 protein: SARALDRMEEPQH
clone size: medium-sized
V gene: TRBV20-1
J gene: TRBJ1-5

CDR3 protein: AWSANSGGKSYNEQF
clone size: many
V gene: TRBV30
J gene: TRBJ2-1

CDR3 protein: ASSLLLAWDTQETQY
clone size: NA
V gene: TRBV11-2
J gene: TRBJ2-5

CDR3 protein: ASSGRLAGVNEQF
clone size: few
V gene: TRBV12-3/TRBV12-4
J gene: TRBJ2-1

CDR3 protein: ASSWGDRGNSPLH
clone size: NA
V gene: TRBV3-1
J gene: TRBJ1-6

CDR3 protein: ATSRDLGGLSYNEQF
clone size: medium-sized
V gene: TRBV15
J gene: TRBJ2-1

CDR3 protein: ATSRPGQFNNGYT
clone size: few
V gene: TRBV15
J gene: TRBJ1-2

CDR3 protein: AISGKAGVGNEQF
clone size: medium-sized
V gene: TRBV10-3
J gene: TRBJ2-1

CDR3 protein: ASSQASSGGSYNEQF
clone size: many
V gene: TRBV4-1
J gene: TRBJ2-1